This T cell receptor (beta chain) was captured by sequencing in a study of beta chain features in type 1 diabetes (dated by TCRdb to 2016 to 2019). A note on the overall study: No differences in mean age, gender distribution, total cell number or subset yield were found between patients and healthy donors. The study compared the TCRB repertoires of sorted circulating CD4+ T cell subsets in recently diagnosed type 1 diabetes patients with those in matched healthy donors. Across all samples, about 110 million sorted cells were examined, and cell number per subset correlated strongly with RNA yield. Regulatory and stem cell-like memory subsets were obtained from only 8 patients and roughly eight healthy donors, while naive and central memory subsets were obtained from all 30 or so donors.

Each donor gave one peripheral blood draw, averaging roughly 120 mL, which was collected into heparinised tubes. Naive, central memory, regulatory and stem cell-like memory CD4+ T cells were sorted on a BD FACSAria II using a panel including CD45RO, CCR7, CD25, CD127, CD95 and CD27. A purity above 98% was achieved for all sorted populations. Right away, PBMCs were isolated by Lymphoprep density gradient centrifugation and were stained directly, with no culture step. So that batch effects would be minimized, each experiment stained and sorted samples in pairs, pairing one healthy donor with one patient. With regard to this clone: What this receptor recognizes is not known. No per-base quality is available; no much larger clone lies one base away.

Summary of the overall study and its limitations: A moderate but significant shortening of TCRB CDR3 length was observed in type 1 diabetes patients in all four CD4+ subsets. Naive, central memory and regulatory TCRB repertoires appeared to be more alike among patients than among healthy donors. Only small numbers of individuals were included in the HLA sub-analyses, which left unresolved whether HLA type had any influence on TCRB rearrangement. Shorter templates might be favored by PCR, yet because patient and control samples were amplified and corrected together, any such skew would affect both groups equally. Sequencing cDNA rather than genomic DNA could over-represent highly expressing activated cells, although activation and CD3 levels did not differ between groups. Patients with type 1 diabetes made fewer insertions and deleted more nucleotides at VDJ recombination sites, implying thymic rearrangement abnormalities.

All of the isolated RNA was reverse transcribed with the High Capacity cDNA Reverse Transcription Kit, so expressed TCRB transcripts were sequenced. Deep immunoSEQ sequencing was performed on naive, central memory and regulatory T cell samples, with an average of approximately 4 million total reads per sample. After sorted cells were lysed in RLT buffer, RNA was extracted with DNase-treated RNeasy Micro or Mini kits, with the choice depending on cell number. To prevent cross-contamination, every cell subset was processed on its own, while patient and healthy donor samples were processed together. TCRB sequences were amplified from cDNA with the immunoSEQ multiplex PCR, producing 87-bp fragments spanning the CDR3 region. Sequencing of the amplicons was performed on the Illumina HiSeq platform. The source study handled its data this way. Synthetic template baselines were used to correct PCR bias computationally, reads within Hamming distance 2 were collapsed together, and singletons that could not be merged were discarded. Reads were aligned against IMGT to assign V, D and J genes, CDR3 length and insertions or deletions at six rearrangement sites. Clonotype counts were normalized to sorted cell number within each subset before computing true diversity and Gini coefficients with the tcR R package. Repertoire sharing was quantified using the overlap coefficient calculated on TCRB nucleotide sequences. Out-of-frame TCRB sequences from naive cells were analyzed as a proxy for the pre-selection repertoire. The table comes from immuneACCESS by way of TCRdb, which keeps in-frame sequences with V and J called. Part of the clones is missing from these tables; in studies checked, under half for an unresolved V gene and the rest for unknown reasons. V, J and clone size are those of that table, while D and trimming were read from the DNA. The table for this sample lists around 300,000 clones; 14% to 15% of them were counted only once. Around 0.015% of the sample is in the top ten clones.

As encoded in the germline V gene, CDR1 is SGDLS while CDR2 is YYNGEE. Measured from the cysteine to the phenylalanine, the CDR3 is 16 residues long. The read is trimmed to its CDR3 DNA, 48 bases read in frame from base 1. The trim is 3 bases for V and 2 bases for J, with a gap of 17 bases between the germline ends. The sequence was collected from a man aged 18 to 30 with type 1 diabetes. The sequence is built from TRBV9 and TRBJ2-5, and perhaps TRBD1 as D gene, on 5 matching bases. Sample: naive CD4+ T cells from blood. The cell subset or site label of this sample denotes: true naive CD4+ T cells. Here the CDR3 is given as CASSAGPDSPQETQYF. In nucleotides, the sequence is TGTGCCAGCAGCGCAGGCCCCGACAGTCCTCAAGAGACCCAGTACTTC.